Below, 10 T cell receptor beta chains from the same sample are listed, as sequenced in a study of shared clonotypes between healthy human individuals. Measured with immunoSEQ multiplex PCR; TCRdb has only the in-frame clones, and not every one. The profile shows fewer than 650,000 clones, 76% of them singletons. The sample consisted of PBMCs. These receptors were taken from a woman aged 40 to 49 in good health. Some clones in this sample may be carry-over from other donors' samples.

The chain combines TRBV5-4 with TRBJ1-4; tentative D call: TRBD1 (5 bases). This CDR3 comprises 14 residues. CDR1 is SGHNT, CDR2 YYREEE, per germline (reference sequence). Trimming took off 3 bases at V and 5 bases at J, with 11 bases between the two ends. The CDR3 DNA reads TGTGCCAGCAGCTCCGGGACTGGGAATGAAAAACTGTTTTTT. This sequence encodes CASSSGTGNEKLFF.

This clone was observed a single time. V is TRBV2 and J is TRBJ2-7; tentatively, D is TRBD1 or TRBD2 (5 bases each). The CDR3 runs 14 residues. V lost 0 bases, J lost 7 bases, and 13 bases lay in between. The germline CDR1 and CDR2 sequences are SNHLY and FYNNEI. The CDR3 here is CASSEALWGGEQYF. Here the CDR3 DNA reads TGTGCCAGCAGTGAAGCGCTTTGGGGCGGGGAGCAGTACTTC.

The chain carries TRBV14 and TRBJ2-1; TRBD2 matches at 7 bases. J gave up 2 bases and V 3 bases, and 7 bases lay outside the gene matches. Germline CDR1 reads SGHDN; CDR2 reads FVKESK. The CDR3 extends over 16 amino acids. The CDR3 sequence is CASSHRTGTTYNEQFF. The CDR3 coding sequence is TGTGCCAGCAGCCACCGAACCGGGACTACCTACAATGAGCAGTTCTTC.

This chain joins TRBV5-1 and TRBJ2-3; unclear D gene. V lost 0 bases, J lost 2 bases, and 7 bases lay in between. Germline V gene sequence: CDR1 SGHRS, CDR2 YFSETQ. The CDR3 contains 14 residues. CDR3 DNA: TGCGCCAGCAGCTTGGGACTGTTCACAGATACGCAGTATTTT. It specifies CASSLGLFTDTQYF.

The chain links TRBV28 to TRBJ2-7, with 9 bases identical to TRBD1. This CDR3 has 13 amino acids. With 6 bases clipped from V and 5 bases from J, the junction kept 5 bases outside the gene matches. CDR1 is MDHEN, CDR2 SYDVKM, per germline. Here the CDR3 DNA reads TGTGCCAGCAGGGGACAGGGTACCCACGAGCAGTACTTC. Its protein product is CASRGQGTHEQYF.

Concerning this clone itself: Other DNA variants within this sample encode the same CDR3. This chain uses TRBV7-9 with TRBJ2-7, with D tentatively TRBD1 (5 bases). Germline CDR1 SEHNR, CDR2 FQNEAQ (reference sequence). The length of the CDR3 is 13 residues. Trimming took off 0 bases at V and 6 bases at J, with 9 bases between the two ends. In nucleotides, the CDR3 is TGTGCCAGCAGCTTAGCGGGGCGCGGCGAGCAGTACTTC. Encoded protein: CASSLAGRGEQYF.

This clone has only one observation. The CDR3 coding sequence is TGCGCCAGCAGCCGGAATCTAGCGGGAGGGAGTCTTTTCCTCGGTTCCTACAATGAGCAGTTCTTC. Amino acids: CASSRNLAGGSLFLGSYNEQFF. The chain combines TRBV5-1 with TRBJ2-1; TRBD2 agrees at 12 bases. CDR1 and CDR2 (germline): SGHRS, YFSETQ. The CDR3 covers 22 residues. V gave up 4 bases and J gave up 1 base; unmatched junction bases: 21.

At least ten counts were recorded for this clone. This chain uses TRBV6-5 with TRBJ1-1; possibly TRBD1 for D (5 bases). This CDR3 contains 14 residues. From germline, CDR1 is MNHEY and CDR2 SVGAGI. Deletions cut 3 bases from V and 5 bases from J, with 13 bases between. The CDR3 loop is CASSYGGVDTEAFF. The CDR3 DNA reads TGTGCCAGCAGTTATGGGGGGGTAGATACTGAAGCTTTCTTT.

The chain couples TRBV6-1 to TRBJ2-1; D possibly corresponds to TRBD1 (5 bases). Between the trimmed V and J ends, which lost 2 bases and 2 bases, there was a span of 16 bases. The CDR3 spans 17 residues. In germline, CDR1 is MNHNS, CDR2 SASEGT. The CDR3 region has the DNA TGTGCCAGCAGTGAAAGGACGGACATAGCCCCCTACAATGAGCAGTTCTTC. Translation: CASSERTDIAPYNEQFF.

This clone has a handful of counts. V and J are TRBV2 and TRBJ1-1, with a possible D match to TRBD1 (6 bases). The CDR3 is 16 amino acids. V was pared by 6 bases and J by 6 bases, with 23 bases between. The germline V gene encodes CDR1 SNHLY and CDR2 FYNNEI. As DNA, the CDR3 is TGTGCCAGCAGGGATGGGGGGCGCGGCGTTGGTTCTGAAGCTTTCTTT. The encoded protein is CASRDGGRGVGSEAFF.